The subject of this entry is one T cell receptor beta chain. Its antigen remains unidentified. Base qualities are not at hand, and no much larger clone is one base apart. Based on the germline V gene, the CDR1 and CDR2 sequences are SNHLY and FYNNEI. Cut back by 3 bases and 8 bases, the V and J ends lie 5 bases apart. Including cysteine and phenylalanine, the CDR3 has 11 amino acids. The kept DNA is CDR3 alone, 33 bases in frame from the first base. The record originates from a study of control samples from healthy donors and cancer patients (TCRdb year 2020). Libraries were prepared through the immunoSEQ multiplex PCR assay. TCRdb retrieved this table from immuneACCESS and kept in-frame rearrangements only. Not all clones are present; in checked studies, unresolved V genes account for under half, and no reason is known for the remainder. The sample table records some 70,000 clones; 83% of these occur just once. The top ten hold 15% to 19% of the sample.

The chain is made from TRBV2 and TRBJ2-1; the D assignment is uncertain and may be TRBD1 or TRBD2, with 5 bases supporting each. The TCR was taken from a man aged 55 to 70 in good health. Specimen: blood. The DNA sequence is TGTGCCAGCAGTGAGGGGGATGAGCAGTTCTTC. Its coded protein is CASSEGDEQFF.